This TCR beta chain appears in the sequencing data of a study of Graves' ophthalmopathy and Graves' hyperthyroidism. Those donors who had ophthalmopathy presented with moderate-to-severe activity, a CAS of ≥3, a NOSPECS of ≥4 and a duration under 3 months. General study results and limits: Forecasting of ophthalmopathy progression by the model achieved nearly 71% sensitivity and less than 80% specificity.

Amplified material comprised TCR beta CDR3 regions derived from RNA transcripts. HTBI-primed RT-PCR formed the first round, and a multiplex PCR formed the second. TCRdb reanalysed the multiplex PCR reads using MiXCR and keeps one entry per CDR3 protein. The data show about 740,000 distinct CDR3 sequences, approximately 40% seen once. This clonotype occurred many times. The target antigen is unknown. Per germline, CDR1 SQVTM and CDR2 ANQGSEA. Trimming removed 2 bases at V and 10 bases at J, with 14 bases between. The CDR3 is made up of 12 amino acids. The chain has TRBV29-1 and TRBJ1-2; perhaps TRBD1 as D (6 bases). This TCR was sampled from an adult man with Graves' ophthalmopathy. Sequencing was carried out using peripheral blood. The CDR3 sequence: CSVERGLGAYTF. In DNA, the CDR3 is TGCAGCGTTGAACGGGGGCTTGGGGCCTACACCTTC.